The T cell receptor beta chain under discussion was sequenced for a study of early T cells in non-severe SARS-CoV-2 infection. About the study: Chains were unpaired, as sequencing was done on bulk RNA from unsorted whole blood.

The TCR library protocol was used to attach unique molecular identifiers. These identifiers were attached to individual cDNA molecules. MiXCR, run by TCRdb on the 5' RACE reads, gives a single entry per CDR3 protein. The table lists about 50,000 distinct CDR3 sequences, roughly 10% of them singletons. As concerns this clonotype: Its target is unknown.

Findings and caveats of the study: Sequences matched to VDJdb favored anti-spike CD8 responses, while private and CD4 specificities were missed.

The receptor comes from an adult who was a healthcare worker with PCR-confirmed SARS-CoV-2 infection or an uninfected control (not recorded which). The sample comprised whole blood.

The CDR3 region is CASSQGGPTEAFF. In nucleotides, the CDR3 is TGTGCCAGCAGCCAGGGGGGGCCCACTGAAGCTTTCTTT. The chain joins TRBV28 to TRBJ1-1, with TRBD1 matching 7 bases. V lost 6 bases and J lost 4; bases outside the gene matches: 5. The CDR3 runs to 13 residues. CDR1 and CDR2 from the germline V gene are MDHEN and SYDVKM.